This TCR beta chain was obtained from a study of human T cells and chemical hapten exposure. Study overall: An area of 2 cm by roughly 2 cm on upper inner arm skin received 2% DPC for sensitization.

For this clonotype: Antigen: not known.

Trimming pared 0 bases from V and 4 bases from J, leaving 15 bases between. The germline V gene encodes CDR1 SGHDN and CDR2 FVKESK. This CDR3 has 16 residues. TCRdb independently ran MiXCR on the RACE reads; one entry per CDR3 protein. Of tens of thousands of distinct CDR3 sequences listed, 7.5% to 9.5% were seen once; the top ten hold approximately 3.5%. Time point in this sample: patch test 2, 6 weeks after DPC sensitization. Treatment given: therapeutic diphenylcyclopropenone sensitization with weekly scalp DPC. Study-level findings and limits: Compared to controls, expanded TCRs made significantly more large clusters of similar CDR3s.

This receptor was identified in a woman aged 45-65 years with alopecia areata. Some clones in this sample may be carry-over from other donors' samples. Source: whole blood, taken in connection with sensitization to the hapten diphenylcyclopropenone (DPC). This chain links TRBV14 with TRBJ1-1, with D unresolved. The chain's CDR3 is CASSQDLGGWATEAFF. CDR3 sequence (DNA): TGTGCCAGCAGCCAAGATCTGGGAGGCTGGGCCACTGAAGCTTTCTTT. The complete variable domain, with remaining parts taken from reference TRBV14 and TRBJ1-1, reads EAGVTQFPSHSVIEKGQTVTLRCDPISGHDNLYWYRRVMGKEIKFLLHFVKESKQDESGMPNNRFLAERTGGTYSTLKVQPAELEDSGVYFCASSQDLGGWATEAFFGQGTRLTVV.